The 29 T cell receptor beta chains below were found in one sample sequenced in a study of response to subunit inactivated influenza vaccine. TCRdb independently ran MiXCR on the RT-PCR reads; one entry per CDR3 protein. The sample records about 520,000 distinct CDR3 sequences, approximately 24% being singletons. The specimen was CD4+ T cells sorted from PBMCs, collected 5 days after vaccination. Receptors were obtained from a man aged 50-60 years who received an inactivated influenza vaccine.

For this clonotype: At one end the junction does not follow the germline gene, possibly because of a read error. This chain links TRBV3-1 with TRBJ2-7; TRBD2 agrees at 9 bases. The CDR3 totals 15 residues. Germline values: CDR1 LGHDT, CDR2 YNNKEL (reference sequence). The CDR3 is CACSQSSGMRNEQYF. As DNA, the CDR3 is TGTGCCTGCAGCCAATCTAGCGGGATGCGAAACGAGCAGTACTTC.

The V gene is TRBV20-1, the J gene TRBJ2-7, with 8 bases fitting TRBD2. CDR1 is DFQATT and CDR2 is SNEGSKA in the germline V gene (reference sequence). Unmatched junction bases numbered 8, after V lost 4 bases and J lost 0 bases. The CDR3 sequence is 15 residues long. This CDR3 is CSAIRMSGSSYEQYF. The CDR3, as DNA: TGCAGTGCTATAAGGATGAGCGGGAGCTCCTACGAGCAGTACTTC.

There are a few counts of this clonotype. The CDR3 sequence is CASSGTGGRYGYTF. The DNA for the CDR3 is TGTGCCAGCAGTGGTACAGGGGGGAGGTATGGCTACACCTTC. The rearrangement uses TRBV28 and TRBJ1-2; 8 bases match TRBD1. The junction had 7 bases not matched to a gene; V was cut back by 5 bases and J by 5 bases. This CDR3 is 14 amino acids long. Germline assignment: CDR1 MDHEN and CDR2 SYDVKM.

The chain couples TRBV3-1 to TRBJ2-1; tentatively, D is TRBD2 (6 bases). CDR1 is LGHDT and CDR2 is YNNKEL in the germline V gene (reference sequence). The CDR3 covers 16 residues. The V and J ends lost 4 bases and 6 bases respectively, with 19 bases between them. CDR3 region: CASSPQPGLALNEQFF. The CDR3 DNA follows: TGTGCCAGCAGCCCCCAACCGGGACTGGCCCTCAATGAGCAGTTCTTC.

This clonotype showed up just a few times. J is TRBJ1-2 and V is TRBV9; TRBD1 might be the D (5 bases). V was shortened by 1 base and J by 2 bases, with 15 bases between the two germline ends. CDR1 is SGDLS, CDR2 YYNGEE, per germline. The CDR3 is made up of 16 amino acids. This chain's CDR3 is CASSVLSATVNYGYTF. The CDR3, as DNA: TGTGCCAGCAGCGTACTTTCGGCGACAGTAAACTATGGCTACACCTTC.

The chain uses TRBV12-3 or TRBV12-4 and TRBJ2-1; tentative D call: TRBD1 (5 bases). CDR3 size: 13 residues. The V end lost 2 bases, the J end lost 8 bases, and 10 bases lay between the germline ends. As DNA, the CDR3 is TGTGCCAGCAGTTTATCAGGGAACTATGAGCAGTTCTTC. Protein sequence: CASSLSGNYEQFF.

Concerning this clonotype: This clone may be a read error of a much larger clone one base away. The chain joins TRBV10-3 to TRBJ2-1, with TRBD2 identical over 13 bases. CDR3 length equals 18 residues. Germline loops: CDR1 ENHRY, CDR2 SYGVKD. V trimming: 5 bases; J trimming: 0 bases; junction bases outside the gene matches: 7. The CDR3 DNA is TGTGCCATCAGTTTACCCGGACTAGCGGGGGACTCCTACAATGAGCAGTTCTTC. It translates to CAISLPGLAGDSYNEQFF.

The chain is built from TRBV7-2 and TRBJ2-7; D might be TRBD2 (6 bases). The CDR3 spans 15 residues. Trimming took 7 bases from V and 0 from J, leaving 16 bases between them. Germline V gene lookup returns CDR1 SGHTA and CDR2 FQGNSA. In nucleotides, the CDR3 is TGTGCCAGCACGGGTGGCGACGGGAGCTCCTACGAGCAGTACTTC. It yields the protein CASTGGDGSSYEQYF.

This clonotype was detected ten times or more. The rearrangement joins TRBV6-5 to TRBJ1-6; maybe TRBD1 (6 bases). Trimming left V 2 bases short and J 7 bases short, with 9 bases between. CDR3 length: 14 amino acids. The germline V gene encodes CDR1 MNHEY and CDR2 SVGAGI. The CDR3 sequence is CASSYRQANSPLHF. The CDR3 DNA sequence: TGTGCCAGCAGTTACCGACAGGCAAATTCACCCCTCCACTTT.

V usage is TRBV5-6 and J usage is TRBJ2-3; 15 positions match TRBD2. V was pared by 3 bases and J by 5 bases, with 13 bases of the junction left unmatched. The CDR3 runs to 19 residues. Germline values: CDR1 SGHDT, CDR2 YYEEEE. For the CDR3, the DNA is TGTGCCAGCAGCTACCGGACTAGCGGGGGGGCCTATGGGAGAGATACGCAGTATTTT. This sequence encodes CASSYRTSGGAYGRDTQYF. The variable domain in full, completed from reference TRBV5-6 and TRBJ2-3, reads DAGVTQSPTHLIKTRGQQVTLRCSPKSGHDTVSWYQQALGQGPQFIFQYYEEEERQRGNFPDRFSGHQFPNYSSELNVNALLLGDSALYLCASSYRTSGGAYGRDTQYFGPGTRLTVL.

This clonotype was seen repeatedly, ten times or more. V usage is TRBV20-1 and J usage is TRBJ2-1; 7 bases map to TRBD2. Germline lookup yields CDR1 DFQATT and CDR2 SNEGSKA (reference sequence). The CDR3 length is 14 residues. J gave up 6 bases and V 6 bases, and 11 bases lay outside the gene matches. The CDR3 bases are TGCAGTGCGGCCGGGAGGCCTAGCCTCAATGAGCAGTTCTTC. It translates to CSAAGRPSLNEQFF.

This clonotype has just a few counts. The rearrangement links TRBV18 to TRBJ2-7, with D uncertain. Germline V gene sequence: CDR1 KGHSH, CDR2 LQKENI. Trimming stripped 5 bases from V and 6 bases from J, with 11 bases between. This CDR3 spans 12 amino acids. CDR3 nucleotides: TGTGCCAGCTCAGGCACCCCGCCCGAGCAGTACTTC. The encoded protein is CASSGTPPEQYF.

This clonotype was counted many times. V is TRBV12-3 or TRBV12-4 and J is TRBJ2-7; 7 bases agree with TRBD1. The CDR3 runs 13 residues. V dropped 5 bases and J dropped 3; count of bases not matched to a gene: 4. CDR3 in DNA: TGTGCCAGCAGTCTCTGGACAGGCTACGAGCAGTACTTC. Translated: CASSLWTGYEQYF.

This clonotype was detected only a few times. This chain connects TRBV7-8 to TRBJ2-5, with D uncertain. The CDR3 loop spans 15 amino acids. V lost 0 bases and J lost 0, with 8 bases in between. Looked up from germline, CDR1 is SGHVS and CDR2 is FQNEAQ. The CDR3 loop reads CASSLAQAYQETQYF. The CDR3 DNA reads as TGTGCCAGCAGCTTAGCGCAGGCGTACCAAGAGACCCAGTACTTC.

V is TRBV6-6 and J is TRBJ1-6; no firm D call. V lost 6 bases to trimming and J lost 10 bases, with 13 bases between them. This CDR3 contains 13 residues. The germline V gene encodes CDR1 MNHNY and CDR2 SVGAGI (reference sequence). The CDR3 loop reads CASRATQKSPLHF. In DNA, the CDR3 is TGTGCCAGCAGAGCGACGCAAAAATCACCCCTCCACTTT.

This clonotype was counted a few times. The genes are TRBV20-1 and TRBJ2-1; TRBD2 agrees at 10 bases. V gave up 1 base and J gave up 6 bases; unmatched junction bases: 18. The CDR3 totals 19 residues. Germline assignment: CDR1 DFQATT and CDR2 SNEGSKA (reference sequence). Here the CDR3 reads CSARGVPTTSGAAANEQFF. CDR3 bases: TGCAGTGCTAGAGGGGTTCCCACTACTAGCGGGGCGGCGGCCAATGAGCAGTTCTTC.

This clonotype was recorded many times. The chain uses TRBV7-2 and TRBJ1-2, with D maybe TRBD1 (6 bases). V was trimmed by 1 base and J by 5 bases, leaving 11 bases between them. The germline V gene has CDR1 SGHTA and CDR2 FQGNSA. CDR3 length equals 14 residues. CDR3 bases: TGTGCCAGCAGCTTAGGGAGGACAGAGTATGGCTACACCTTC. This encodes CASSLGRTEYGYTF.

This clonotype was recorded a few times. The CDR3 bases are TGCAGTCATGGGCGGGAGGGAGTTACATATGAGCAGTTCTTC. This codes for CSHGREGVTYEQFF. The chain couples TRBV29-1 to TRBJ2-1, with 9 bases fitting TRBD2. The germline gives CDR1 SQVTM, CDR2 ANQGSEA. The CDR3 extends over 14 amino acids.

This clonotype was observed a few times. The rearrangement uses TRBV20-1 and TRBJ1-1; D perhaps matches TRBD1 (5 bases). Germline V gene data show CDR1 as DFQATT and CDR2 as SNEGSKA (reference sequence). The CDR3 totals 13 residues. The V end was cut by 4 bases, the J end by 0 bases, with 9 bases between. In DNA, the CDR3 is TGCAGTGCTATTCAGGGTTTGAACACTGAAGCTTTCTTT. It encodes CSAIQGLNTEAFF.

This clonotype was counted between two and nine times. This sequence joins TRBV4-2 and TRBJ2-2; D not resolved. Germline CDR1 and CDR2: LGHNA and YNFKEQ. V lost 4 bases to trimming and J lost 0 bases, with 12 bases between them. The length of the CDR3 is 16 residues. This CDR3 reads CASSPLGRANTGELFF. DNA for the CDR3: TGTGCCAGCAGCCCCCTTGGCAGAGCGAACACCGGGGAGCTGTTTTTT.

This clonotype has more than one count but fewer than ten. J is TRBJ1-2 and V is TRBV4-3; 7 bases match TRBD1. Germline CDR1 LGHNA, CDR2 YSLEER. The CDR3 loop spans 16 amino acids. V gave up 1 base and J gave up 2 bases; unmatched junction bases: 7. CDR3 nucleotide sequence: TGCGCCAGCAGCCAAGGGCGGGGACAGAGCAACTATGGCTACACCTTC. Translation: CASSQGRGQSNYGYTF.

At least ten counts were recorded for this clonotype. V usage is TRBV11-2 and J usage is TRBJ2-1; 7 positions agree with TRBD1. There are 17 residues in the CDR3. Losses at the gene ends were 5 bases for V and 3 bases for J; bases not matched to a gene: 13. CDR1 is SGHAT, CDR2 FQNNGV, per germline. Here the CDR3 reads CASSSFQDRRHYNEQFF. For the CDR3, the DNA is TGTGCCAGCAGCAGTTTTCAGGACAGGAGACACTACAATGAGCAGTTCTTC.

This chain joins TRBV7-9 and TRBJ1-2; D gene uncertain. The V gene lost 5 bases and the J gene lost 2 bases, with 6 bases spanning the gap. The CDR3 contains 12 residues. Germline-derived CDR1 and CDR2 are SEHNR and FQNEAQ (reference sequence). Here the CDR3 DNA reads TGTGCCAGCAGCCGGACCAACTATGGCTACACCTTC. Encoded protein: CASSRTNYGYTF.

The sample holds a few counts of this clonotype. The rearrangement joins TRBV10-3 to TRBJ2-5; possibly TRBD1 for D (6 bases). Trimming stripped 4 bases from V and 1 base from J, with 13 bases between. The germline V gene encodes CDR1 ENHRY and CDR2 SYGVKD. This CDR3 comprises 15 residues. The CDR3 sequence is CAISGQGHLQETQYF. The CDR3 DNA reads TGTGCCATCAGTGGCCAGGGACACCTCCAAGAGACCCAGTACTTC.

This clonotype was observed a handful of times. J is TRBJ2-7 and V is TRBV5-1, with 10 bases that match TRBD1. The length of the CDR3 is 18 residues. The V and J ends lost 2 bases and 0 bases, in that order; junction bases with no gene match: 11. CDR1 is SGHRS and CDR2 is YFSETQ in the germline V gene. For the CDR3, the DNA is TGCGCCAGCAGCTTTCAGCCAACGGGACAGGGGAGCTCCTACGAGCAGTACTTC. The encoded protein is CASSFQPTGQGSSYEQYF.

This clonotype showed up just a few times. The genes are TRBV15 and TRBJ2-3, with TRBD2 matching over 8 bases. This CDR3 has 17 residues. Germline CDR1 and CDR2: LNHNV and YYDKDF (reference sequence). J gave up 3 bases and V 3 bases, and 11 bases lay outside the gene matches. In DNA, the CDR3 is TGTGCCACCAGCAGCTTCGGACTAGCCCCCCGGACAGATACGCAGTATTTT. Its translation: CATSSFGLAPRTDTQYF.

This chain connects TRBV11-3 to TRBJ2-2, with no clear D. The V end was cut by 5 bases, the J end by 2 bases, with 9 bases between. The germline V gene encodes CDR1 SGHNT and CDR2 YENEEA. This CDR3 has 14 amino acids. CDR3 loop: CASSDHYNTGELFF. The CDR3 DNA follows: TGTGCCAGCAGCGATCACTACAACACCGGGGAGCTGTTTTTT. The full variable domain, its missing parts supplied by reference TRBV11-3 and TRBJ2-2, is EAGVVQSPRYKIIEKKQPVAFWCNPISGHNTLYWYLQNLGQGPELLIRYENEEAVDDSQLPKDRFSAERLKGVDSTLKIQPAELGDSAVYLCASSDHYNTGELFFGEGSRLTVL.

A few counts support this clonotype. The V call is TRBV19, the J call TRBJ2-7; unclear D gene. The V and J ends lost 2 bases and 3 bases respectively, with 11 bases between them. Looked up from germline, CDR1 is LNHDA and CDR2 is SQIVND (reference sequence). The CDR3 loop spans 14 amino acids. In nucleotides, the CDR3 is TGTGCCAGTAGTATATTAGGGCAGAGCTACGAGCAGTACTTC. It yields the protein CASSILGQSYEQYF.

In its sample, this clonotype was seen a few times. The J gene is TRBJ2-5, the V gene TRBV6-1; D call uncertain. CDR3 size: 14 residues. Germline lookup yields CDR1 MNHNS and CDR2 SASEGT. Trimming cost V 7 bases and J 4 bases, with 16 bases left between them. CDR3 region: CASTGGSLGETQYF. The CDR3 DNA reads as TGTGCCAGCACGGGCGGCAGCCTCGGAGAGACCCAGTACTTC.